This T cell receptor beta chain was recovered during a study of cytomegalovirus exposure and HLA in healthy donors. Points from the study as a whole: A reported reduction in N-insertions relative to the 666-donor mean was seen in an Asian-associated ancestry cluster in a later analysis. Near-uniform donor sequencing depth was presumed by presence/absence analyses. A later analysis linked around 15,000 TCR beta sequences to HLA alleles at 0.05 false discovery rate.

CDR1 SGHRS and CDR2 YFSETQ come from the germline V gene. CDR3 length equals 15 residues. This clone was detected a few times. Its antigen is not identified. This PCR relied on a set of 60 Vbeta primers and 13 Jbeta primers. Clones were read by immunoSEQ multiplex PCR, and TCRdb kept only the in-frame ones, dropping some. This table holds about 120,000 clones, approximately 8% found once. This TCR derives from a woman in her forties in good health and CMV-seropositive. What was sequenced was PBMCs. This chain links TRBV5-1 with TRBJ2-5; perhaps TRBD2 as D (6 bases). The J call is doubtful: the DNA matches TRBJ2-7 better. The CDR3 protein is CASSLGGEEVYEQYF. In DNA form, the CDR3 reads TGCGCCAGCAGCTTGGGGGGGGAGGAAGTCTACGAGCAGTACTTC.